Described below is a single T cell receptor (beta chain) sequence and its context. Its antigen is currently not known. Qualities for individual bases were not recorded, and no much larger clone is one base off. These data come from a study of T cells in Graves' hyperthyroidism and ophthalmopathy (dated by TCRdb to between 2017 and 2020). Describing the broader study: Peripheral blood was sampled at the time of initial diagnosis, prior to any treatment. The 90 or so discovery patients were randomly split 7:3 into training and test sets. To identify distinguishing TCR V-J signatures, a discovery cohort of around 100 patients was used, comprising 43 with Graves' ophthalmopathy and some 60 with stable Graves' hyperthyroidism. Once sampling was done, hyperthyroidism patients were given methimazole at a starting dose of 30 mg daily, whereas ophthalmopathy patients were given high-dose intravenous methylprednisolone. The paper reports TCR Vbeta CDR3 sequencing of 140 or so peripheral blood samples: around 45 ophthalmopathy, roughly 80 hyperthyroidism and 17 progressor patients. An independent validation cohort of 18 to 20 hyperthyroidism patients and 17 patients who later progressed to ophthalmopathy tested prospective prediction of ophthalmopathy. Thyroid tissue and blood T-cell repertoires from more than 5 Graves' hyperthyroidism patients were also compared in the study. What the authors observed across the whole study: Most expanded thyroid clonotypes (frequency above 0.001) were also detected in blood, suggesting blood repertoires may reflect thyroid immune responses. No statistical method was used to set the sample size in advance, and investigators knew the group allocation. In validation, the model predicted progression to ophthalmopathy with approximately 69% sensitivity and 72% to 85% specificity, a median of approximately 6.7 months before onset. A model built on a 13 V-J signature distinguished ophthalmopathy from stable hyperthyroidism, reaching about 88% sensitivity and 81.08% specificity in cross-validation and 80%/75% in testing.

The TCR beta CDR3 regions were amplified from the RNA transcripts. The first round of RT-PCR for the TCR CDR3 was performed with the HTBI primer set and the Qiagen OneStep RT-PCR kit. The libraries were constructed in a second round of multiplex PCR and then size-selected and purified. Paired-end sequencing of the libraries was performed with 100 bp reads on an Illumina HiSeq2000. The published analysis was carried out like this. SOAPnuke was used to process the raw data, throwing out any read that contained adapters or uncalled bases, had a mean Phred below 15, or lacked an exact constant-primer or identifier match. COPE v1.2.5 was used to merge high-quality paired reads, and clonotypes were defined as unique nucleotide sequences. MiTCR v1.1 was used to align clonotypes to the IMGT TRBV, TRBD and TRBJ reference segments. The analysis included only V-J combinations with a frequency above 0.0001, which together covered around 99% of the repertoires. The TCS score was defined as the ratio of F50 (clonal expansion) to E x V (chaos), calculated using BLOSUM62-based TCRdist between CDR3 peptides within each V-J. Welch's t-statistics and random forest reduced roughly 500 V-J features to under 15, which were used in a naive Bayes classifier (R e1071). TCRdb passed the public sequencing reads through fastp at Q25 and MiXCR, retaining productive beta sequences. Each entry merges the rows of one CDR3 protein and shows their most common DNA and genes. The V and J calls here are based on TCRdb, not the publication. Present in this sample are approximately 720,000 distinct CDR3 sequences, about 17% of which were seen just once. Over 15% of the sample comes from the top ten.

The hyperthyroidism patients were between 18 and 65 years old and newly diagnosed, with a disease duration of less than 2 months. The study excluded patients with uncontrolled infections, other autoimmune diseases, pregnancy or lactation. Diagnoses relied on clinical symptoms, serum thyroxine and TRAb, thyroid ultrasound and orbital computed tomography. Blood from progressor patients was drawn when they were first diagnosed with hyperthyroidism, before any ophthalmopathy symptoms appeared. PBMCs were separated from roughly 10 ml of fresh peripheral blood using Ficoll-Paque density gradient centrifugation. Progressor patients were defined as those initially diagnosed with Graves' hyperthyroidism in whom ophthalmopathy developed during follow-up. Total RNA was extracted using Trizol reagent, and RNA quality was assessed on an Agilent 2100 Bioanalyzer. Reading the germline V gene gives CDR1 MGHRA and CDR2 YSYEKL. A distance of 12 bases separates the germline ends of V and J, which lose 1 base and 6 bases respectively. The CDR3 goes from the cysteine to the phenylalanine over 14 residues. The read is trimmed to its CDR3 DNA, 42 bases read in frame from base 1.

The sample consisted of blood. The receptor was isolated from a woman aged 50 to 60 with Graves' hyperthyroidism that later progressed to Graves' ophthalmopathy. The chain joins TRBV4-1 to TRBJ1-1; the D gene is unclear. CDR3 sequence: CASSQASLGAEAFF. The sequenced DNA: TGCGCCAGCAGCCAAGCCTCATTGGGCGCTGAAGCTTTCTTT.